This T cell receptor beta chain appears in the sequencing data of a study of blood T cell repertoires in COVID-19. Study in general: In each case, the material was cDNA or gDNA derived from T cells, B-cell-depleted T cells, or PBMCs.

Participant age was 18 to 89 years, and participants resided in about 25 US areas. Assignments of participants to cohorts depended upon their own reported clinical history. Repertoires were generated with immunoSEQ multiplex PCR, while TCRdb's copy carries only in-frame clones and drops some. Of some 250,000 clones detected, approximately 83% appear once; the ten largest clones hold under 2.5%. From germline, CDR1 is LNHDA and CDR2 SQIVND (reference sequence). The CDR3 runs to 13 residues. The germline V and J ends were trimmed by 10 bases and 2 bases, with 12 bases remaining between them. The source of this sequence is a woman aged 50 to 65 who had recovered from COVID-19. This sequence joins TRBV19 and TRBJ1-5; maybe TRBD1 (6 bases). Source material: PBMCs or T cells enriched from blood (not recorded which). CDR3 in amino acids: CATGPGGNQPQHF. The CDR3, as DNA: TGTGCCACAGGCCCAGGGGGCAATCAGCCCCAGCATTTT.